This TCR beta chain stems from a study of metastatic and nonmetastatic thyroid tumors. Study information: A comparison of repertoires was made across blood and tumor or nodule tissue from malignant and benign thyroid patients.

Not a single patient had been given any form of treatment at any point before undergoing thyroid surgery. Regarding the study as a whole: Relative to benign nodules, malignant thyroid tumors were reportedly characterized by significantly elevated TCR beta diversity in blood and tumor.

V shed 3 bases, J shed 4 bases, and the junction held 7 bases outside the gene matches. CDR1 MNHNS and CDR2 SASEGT come from the germline V gene. The CDR3 contains 15 residues. Per the original methods: For papillary thyroid cancer, a distant-metastasis classifier was constructed from CDR3 differences observed across clinicopathological groups. TCRdb reassembled clones from the PCR reads with MiXCR. The V and J calls reflect TCRdb's pipeline rather than the authors' work. The top ten hold approximately 16% of the sample, which has tens of thousands of clones, 33% seen once. The sample holds a few counts of this clone. Its antigen is not identified.

The chain employs TRBV6-1 and TRBJ2-3; TRBD2 matches at 7 bases. The specimen was tumor tissue. The receptor comes from a female donor with papillary thyroid cancer or a benign thyroid nodule (not recorded which). Some clones in this sample may be carry-over from other donors' samples. The CDR3 spells CASSDSAGAPDTQYF. CDR3 sequence (DNA): TGTGCCAGCAGTGACTCGGCGGGAGCCCCAGATACGCAGTATTTT.